This T cell receptor beta chain emerged from a study of metastatic and nonmetastatic thyroid tumors. Until they underwent thyroid surgery, no patient had received any treatment. The length of the CDR3 is 15 residues. Trimming pared 6 bases from V and 1 base from J, leaving 13 bases between. Germline V gene sequence: CDR1 MRHNA, CDR2 SNTAGT. General study findings and limits: Versus benign nodules, malignant thyroid tumors reportedly had significantly higher TCR beta diversity, in blood and tumor.

How the authors handled the data: The study took CDR3 differences across clinicopathological groups and made a distant-metastasis classifier for papillary thyroid cancer from them. MiXCR re-clonotyped the PCR reads for TCRdb. For this entry, the V and J calls and clone size follow TCRdb and not the study's own pipeline. In the table there are fewer than 12,000 clones, approximately 30% of which are singletons. This clone was observed a handful of times. What it binds is not known. Sequencing was performed on tumor tissue. This chain links TRBV6-4 with TRBJ2-4; possibly TRBD2 for D (5 bases). The sequence was collected from a male donor with papillary thyroid cancer or a benign thyroid nodule (not recorded which). Some clones in this sample may be carry-over from other donors' samples. The CDR3 sequence: CASRRTGQAKNIQYF. The CDR3 DNA sequence: TGTGCCAGCAGACGGACTGGGCAGGCCAAAAACATTCAGTACTTC.